This T cell receptor (beta chain) was profiled in a study of shared clonotypes between healthy human individuals. This table comes from immunoSEQ multiplex PCR, and its TCRdb copy is limited to in-frame clones, with some not included. The sample carries hundreds of thousands of clones, roughly 79% recorded once. Germline V gene sequence: CDR1 GTSNPN, CDR2 SVGIG (reference sequence). CDR3 length: 13 residues. The count of this clone is one. A far larger clone is a single base away, which makes a read error likely. The sequencing input was PBMCs. The V call is TRBV30, the J call TRBJ1-1; D gene uncertain. The TCR comes from a woman aged 35 to 49 in good health. Some clones in this sample may be carry-over from other donors' samples. DNA for the CDR3: TGTGCCTCAAGACACCCCCAGAACACTGAAGCTCTCTTT. Translated: CASRHPQNTEALF.